A single sample gave rise to the 26 T cell receptor beta chains below, sequenced in a study of T cell responses to AZD1222 COVID-19 vaccine. The protocol was immunoSEQ multiplex PCR, while the TCRdb copy is restricted to in-frame clones and leaves out a portion. Among nearly 90,000 clones, over 75% were seen once, and the ten largest hold just over 5.5%. Source: peripheral blood, taken 28 days after the second AZD1222 dose. These receptors originate from an adult who received the AZD1222 COVID-19 vaccine.

The chain links TRBV7-3 to TRBJ2-1; D remains ambiguous. The CDR3 has 14 residues. The V end was cut by 2 bases, the J end by 2 bases, with 7 bases between. Germline loops: CDR1 SGHTA, CDR2 FQGTGA. The CDR3 DNA reads as TGTGCCAGCAGCTTACAGGCGGCCTACAATGAGCAGTTCTTC. Translation: CASSLQAAYNEQFF.

The chain uses TRBV14 and TRBJ1-1; D gene uncertain. The germline CDR1 and CDR2 sequences are SGHDN and FVKESK. With 3 bases removed from V and 0 bases from J, the gap between germline ends came to 8 bases. The CDR3 sequence is 14 residues long. The CDR3 DNA follows: TGTGCCAGCAGCCAGACTCACATGAACACTGAAGCTTTCTTT. Translating gives CASSQTHMNTEAFF.

The chain couples TRBV5-4 to TRBJ2-7; 8 nucleotides line up with TRBD1. J lost 2 bases, V lost 4 bases, and 5 bases had no gene match. The CDR3 spans 14 residues. Germline V CDR1 and CDR2: SGHNT, YYREEE (reference sequence). As DNA, the CDR3 is TGTGCCAGCAGCCGACAGGGGAAGACCTACGAGCAGTACTTC. This translates into CASSRQGKTYEQYF.

The V and J genes are TRBV7-9 and TRBJ1-6, with no clear D. The germline V gene has CDR1 SEHNR and CDR2 FQNEAQ (reference sequence). The CDR3 is made up of 11 amino acids. V was shortened by 3 bases and J by 9 bases, with 3 bases between the two germline ends. The CDR3, as DNA: TGTGCCAGCAGCTTGAGTTCACCCCTCCACTTT. Translating gives CASSLSSPLHF.

This rearrangement joins TRBV7-8 to TRBJ2-1; D gene unclear. The germline gives CDR1 SGHVS, CDR2 FQNEAQ. There are 12 residues in the CDR3. The V end was cut by 7 bases, the J end by 5 bases, with 9 bases between. The CDR3 loop reads CASNRHNNEQFF. DNA for the CDR3: TGTGCCAGCAACCGACATAACAATGAGCAGTTCTTC.

V gene TRBV28 combines with J gene TRBJ2-7, with 8 bases aligning to TRBD2. With 3 bases clipped from V and 6 bases from J, the junction kept 13 bases outside the gene matches. CDR1 and CDR2 from the germline V gene are MDHEN and SYDVKM. The CDR3 spans 16 residues. This CDR3 is CASSFPGGGASREQYF. The CDR3 DNA reads TGTGCCAGCAGTTTTCCGGGGGGGGGCGCGTCTCGCGAGCAGTACTTC.

This clone was picked up one time. The chain employs TRBV6-5 and TRBJ1-2, with D perhaps matching TRBD1 (5 bases). The CDR3 is made up of 14 amino acids. Germline CDR1 is MNHEY and CDR2 is SVGAGI. The V and J ends lost 3 bases and 3 bases respectively, with 11 bases between them. In DNA, the CDR3 is TGTGCCAGCAGTTATAACAGGTGGGACTATGGCTACACCTTC. Amino acid sequence: CASSYNRWDYGYTF.

This clone was found a few times. J is TRBJ1-5 and V is TRBV28; 9 nucleotides align to TRBD1. The CDR3 has 17 residues. Trimming cost V 6 bases and J 0 bases; bases outside gene matches: 9. CDR1 is MDHEN, CDR2 SYDVKM, per germline. CDR3 bases: TGTGCCAGCAGCGACCTGAACAGGGGGCATAGCAATCAGCCCCAGCATTTT. Its translation is CASSDLNRGHSNQPQHF. Full variable domain (outside the CDR3, taken from reference TRBV28 and TRBJ1-5): DVKVTQSSRYLVKRTGEKVFLECVQDMDHENMFWYRQDPGLGLRLIYFSYDVKMKEKGDIPEGYSVSREKKERFSLILESASTNQTSMYLCASSDLNRGHSNQPQHFGDGTRLSIL.

The gene calls are TRBV6-2 or TRBV6-3 and TRBJ1-2, with D unclear. Trimming took 5 bases from V and 1 from J, leaving 8 bases between them. Germline CDR1 MNHEY, CDR2 SVGEGT. This CDR3 has 13 amino acids. DNA of the CDR3: TGTGCCAGCAGTACCAGAGGTAACTATGGCTACACCTTC. Its protein product is CASSTRGNYGYTF.

The rearrangement joins TRBV18 to TRBJ2-7; tentative D call: TRBD2 (6 bases). V was cut by 4 bases and J by 2 bases, with 12 bases left in between. Germline loops: CDR1 KGHSH, CDR2 LQKENI. The CDR3 totals 14 residues. CDR3 coding DNA: TGTGCCAGCTCACTCGCGGGGCCCACCTACGAGCAGTACTTC. Residues: CASSLAGPTYEQYF.

The chain combines TRBV11-3 with TRBJ1-1; D uncertain. The CDR3 totals 14 residues. Germline V gives CDR1 SGHNT, CDR2 YENEEA. Trimming cost V 5 bases and J 1 base, with 11 bases left between them. The CDR3 nucleotides are TGTGCCAGCAGCCCCGGTCGGAAGAACACTGAAGCTTTCTTT. This sequence encodes CASSPGRKNTEAFF.

This clone showed up just once. The gene calls are TRBV19 and TRBJ1-4; D perhaps matches TRBD1 (6 bases). The CDR3 is made up of 16 amino acids. V lost 4 bases and J 0 bases, leaving 12 bases between the germline ends. Germline lookup yields CDR1 LNHDA and CDR2 SQIVND (reference sequence). CDR3 amino acids: CASSSNRATTNEKLFF. CDR3 DNA: TGTGCCAGTAGTAGTAACAGGGCCACAACTAATGAAAAACTGTTTTTT.

The CDR3 DNA follows: TGCGCCAGCAGCCAACACCCCCCTTACAGGGGGCGCCCGGTTACCGGGGAGCTGTTTTTT. Translation: CASSQHPPYRGRPVTGELFF. V gene TRBV4-3 combines with J gene TRBJ2-2; 9 bases align to TRBD1. The V gene's germline CDR1 is LGHNA and CDR2 YSLEER. The CDR3 totals 20 residues. The trim removed 2 bases at V and 5 bases at J, leaving 18 bases unmatched.

The J gene is TRBJ1-1, the V gene TRBV30, with D uncertain. This CDR3 comprises 12 residues. Germline values: CDR1 GTSNPN, CDR2 SVGIG (reference sequence). Trimming removed 4 bases at V and 6 bases at J, with 12 bases between. CDR3 residues: CAWNARGSEAFF. The DNA for the CDR3 is TGTGCCTGGAACGCTCGCGGCTCTGAAGCTTTCTTT.

The V gene is TRBV27, the J gene TRBJ2-7; 9 nucleotides agree with TRBD1. Germline CDR1 is MNHEY and CDR2 is SMNVEV (reference sequence). This CDR3 contains 12 residues. Losses at the gene ends were 8 bases for V and 2 bases for J; bases not matched to a gene: 1. The CDR3 region is CASRDRAYEQYF. The CDR3 bases are TGTGCCAGCCGGGACAGGGCCTACGAGCAGTACTTC.

J is TRBJ1-2 and V is TRBV30, with 9 bases fitting TRBD1. This CDR3 is 14 amino acids long. Germline V gene sequence: CDR1 GTSNPN, CDR2 SVGIG (reference sequence). The V gene end was trimmed by 3 bases and the J gene end by 3 bases; junction bases not matched to a gene: 5. The CDR3 DNA reads TGTGCCTGGAGGGACAGGGGACGCTACTATGGCTACACCTTC. Translated, it gives CAWRDRGRYYGYTF.

J is TRBJ2-7 and V is TRBV27; 8 bases fit TRBD2. Germline lookup yields CDR1 MNHEY and CDR2 SMNVEV (reference sequence). The CDR3 is 14 residues long. J lost 5 bases, V lost 2 bases, and 5 bases had no gene match. The CDR3 loop reads CASSLAGGTHEQYF. In nucleotides, the CDR3 is TGTGCCAGCAGTTTAGCGGGGGGCACCCACGAGCAGTACTTC.

The V gene is TRBV5-5, the J gene TRBJ1-6; the match to TRBD1 covers 8 bases. Germline CDR1 and CDR2: SGHKS and YYEKEE (reference sequence). The length of the CDR3 is 18 residues. V lost 1 base, J lost 6 bases, and 12 bases stayed unmatched. The CDR3 spells CASSLLTVSGQVNSPLHF. CDR3 sequence (DNA): TGTGCCAGCAGCTTGCTTACGGTATCGGGACAGGTTAATTCACCCCTCCACTTT.

CDR3 sequence (DNA): TGTGCCAGCAGCTATACAGGGGGCGGAAACACCATATATTTT. It encodes CASSYTGGGNTIYF. The V and J genes are TRBV3-1 (or the pseudogene TRBV3-2) and TRBJ1-3; 9 nucleotides agree with TRBD1. V lost 5 bases, J lost 4 bases, and 3 bases stayed unmatched. Germline V gene lookup returns CDR1 LGHDT and CDR2 YNNKEL (reference sequence). The CDR3 extends over 14 amino acids.

The chain uses TRBV25-1 and TRBJ1-1; D gene unclear. The CDR3 covers 14 residues. Germline assignment: CDR1 MGHDK and CDR2 SYGVNS. Deletions cut 1 base from V and 8 bases from J, with 14 bases between. CDR3 DNA sequence: TGTGCCAGCAGTGAATTGGTCACCACACACGAAGCTTTCTTT. It codes for CASSELVTTHEAFF.

J is TRBJ1-1 and V is TRBV10-3, with 7 bases fitting TRBD1. V shed 9 bases and J 8 bases; nucleotides not matched to a gene: 12. The CDR3 totals 13 residues. CDR1 is ENHRY, CDR2 SYGVKD, per germline. The CDR3 protein is CAIKTTQGQEAFF. The CDR3 nucleotides read TGTGCCATAAAGACTACACAGGGGCAGGAAGCTTTCTTT.

V and J are TRBV4-2 and TRBJ1-3; unclear D gene. With 0 bases removed from V and 1 base from J, the gap between germline ends came to 10 bases. The CDR3 sequence is 16 residues long. Germline CDR1 and CDR2: LGHNA and YNFKEQ. Written as DNA, the CDR3 is TGTGCCAGCAGCCAAGACTGGGGTTATTCTGGAAACACCATATATTTT. Amino acid sequence: CASSQDWGYSGNTIYF.

V gene TRBV12-3 or TRBV12-4 combines with J gene TRBJ1-2; 8 nucleotides align to TRBD1. CDR3 size: 11 residues. V was pared by 7 bases and J by 7 bases, with 2 bases of the junction left unmatched. The CDR3 nucleotides are TGTGCCAGCAATACAGGGGGTGGCTACACCTTC. Protein product: CASNTGGGYTF.

V gene TRBV3-1 (or the pseudogene TRBV3-2) combines with J gene TRBJ2-2; the D gene is possibly TRBD1 (6 bases). V was cut by 2 bases and J by 4 bases, with 8 bases left in between. The CDR3 extends over 14 amino acids. From germline, CDR1 is LGHDT and CDR2 YNNKEL (reference sequence). CDR3 residues: CASSQWGRTGELFF. The DNA for the CDR3 is TGTGCCAGCAGCCAATGGGGGCGCACCGGGGAGCTGTTTTTT.

The count of this clone is one. V usage is TRBV18 and J usage is TRBJ1-1; D possibly corresponds to TRBD1 (6 bases). V lost 6 bases to trimming and J lost 8 bases, with 13 bases between them. CDR3 length: 12 residues. Germline CDR1 reads KGHSH; CDR2 reads LQKENI. CDR3 loop: CASSRDISEAFF. In DNA, the CDR3 is TGTGCCAGCTCCCGGGACATCTCCGAAGCTTTCTTT.

The chain joins TRBV19 to TRBJ1-2, with D unresolved. This CDR3 region has 15 residues. Between the trimmed V and J ends, which lost 3 bases and 0 bases, there was a span of 11 bases. Germline CDR1 and CDR2: LNHDA and SQIVND (reference sequence). The CDR3 region is CASSMSPIANYGYTF. The CDR3 DNA follows: TGTGCCAGTAGTATGTCGCCAATAGCTAACTATGGCTACACCTTC.